The 26 T cell receptor beta chains below were found in one sample sequenced in a study of memory CD8 T cells in hepatitis C reinfection (dated by TCRdb to about 2017). Reading the label with the study, this specimen's time point is: late/post reinfection, 12 to 24 weeks after detection. TCR sequencing was performed on the sorted cells directly ex vivo, without any in vitro expansion beforehand. Library method: the immunoSEQ multiplex PCR assay. TCRdb limited this immuneACCESS table to in-frame rearrangements with V and J called. A share of clones is missing; checked studies link under half to unresolved V genes, and the rest is unexplained. A total of some 50,000 clones appear in this sample, roughly 87% of them only once. 0.6% to 0.85% of the sample is in the top ten clones. Material: naive CD8+ T cells sorted from blood. According to the study, the label for this sample's cell subset or site signals: total naive CD8+CD45RO- T cells. The origin of the receptors is a man younger than 35 with hepatitis C virus infection.

This clone was detected only once. The chain uses TRBV10-1 and TRBJ1-2; 8 nucleotides line up with TRBD1. This CDR3 contains 16 residues. V shed 1 base and J 2 bases; nucleotides not matched to a gene: 6. CDR1 is WNHNN and CDR2 is SYGVQD in the germline V gene (reference sequence). CDR3 sequence reads: CASSEWTGPRNYGYTF. The CDR3 region has the DNA TGCGCCAGCAGTGAGTGGACAGGGCCTCGAAACTATGGCTACACCTTC.

The chain employs TRBV7-2 and TRBJ2-7; 14 bases are shared with TRBD2. This CDR3 contains 17 residues. Germline V gene sequence: CDR1 SGHTA, CDR2 FQGNSA. V dropped 3 bases and J dropped 2; count of bases not matched to a gene: 6. CDR3 sequence reads: CASSFGLAGGPTYEQYF. In DNA form, the CDR3 reads TGTGCCAGCAGCTTCGGACTAGCGGGAGGTCCAACCTACGAGCAGTACTTC.

This chain connects TRBV6-6 to TRBJ2-7, with 7 nucleotides matching TRBD1. Germline V gene lookup returns CDR1 MNHNY and CDR2 SVGAGI (reference sequence). V dropped 8 bases and J dropped 2; count of bases not matched to a gene: 9. This CDR3 has 14 residues. The CDR3 bases are TGTGCCAGCGGCCCCGGCCAGGGGGCCTACGAGCAGTACTTC. This codes for CASGPGQGAYEQYF.

As regards this clone: The identical CDR3 is also encoded by other nucleotide sequences in the sample. The chain combines TRBV6-6 with TRBJ1-5; D is unresolved. This CDR3 region has 15 residues. Germline V gene sequence: CDR1 MNHNY, CDR2 SVGAGI (reference sequence). V gave up 1 base and J gave up 0 bases, with 7 bases separating them. CDR3 sequence reads: CASSYFGDSNQPQHF. The CDR3 DNA reads TGTGCCAGCAGTTACTTCGGGGATAGCAATCAGCCCCAGCATTTT.

This clone was seen a handful of times. This rearrangement joins TRBV10-2 to TRBJ1-1, with D possibly matching TRBD1 (5 bases). The CDR3 runs to 14 residues. Per germline, CDR1 WSHSY and CDR2 SAAADI. V lost 0 bases and J lost 3, with 8 bases in between. The CDR3 protein is CASSESSGYTEAFF. The CDR3 DNA follows: TGCGCCAGCAGTGAGTCATCAGGGTACACTGAAGCTTTCTTT.

The chain couples TRBV10-1 to TRBJ1-1, with a weak D call TRBD1 (6 bases). The CDR3 runs to 13 residues. The germline V gene encodes CDR1 WNHNN and CDR2 SYGVQD (reference sequence). Trimming removed 4 bases from V and 1 base from J, with 7 bases in between. In DNA, the CDR3 is TGCGCCAGCAGTGTGGGACAGAACACTGAAGCTTTCTTT. Residues: CASSVGQNTEAFF.

The chain uses TRBV5-4 and TRBJ2-1; D unclear. The germline V gene has CDR1 SGHNT and CDR2 YYREEE (reference sequence). V lost 0 bases and J 3 bases, leaving 10 bases between the germline ends. The CDR3 runs 15 residues. CDR3 DNA sequence: TGTGCCAGCAGCTTGGGTTCGCAGAACTACAATGAGCAGTTCTTC. It is translated as CASSLGSQNYNEQFF.

The rearrangement joins TRBV27 to TRBJ1-5; 8 nucleotides line up with TRBD1. CDR3 size: 15 residues. From germline, CDR1 is MNHEY and CDR2 SMNVEV (reference sequence). The ends lost 5 bases at V and 0 bases at J; junction bases unmatched: 3. Written as DNA, the CDR3 is TGTGCCAGCAGTACGACAGGGGATAGCAATCAGCCCCAGCATTTT. The encoded protein is CASSTTGDSNQPQHF.

V is TRBV4-1 and J is TRBJ2-5, with a tentative D call TRBD1 (6 bases). The CDR3 contains 14 residues. Trimming cost V 0 bases and J 5 bases, with 10 bases left between them. Germline CDR1 reads MGHRA; CDR2 reads YSYEKL. The CDR3 nucleotides read TGCGCCAGCAGCCAAGAACAGGGAGTGGAGACCCAGTACTTC. It specifies CASSQEQGVETQYF.

The gene calls are TRBV4-1 and TRBJ2-7, with D maybe TRBD2 (5 bases). V lost 0 bases, J lost 3 bases, and 6 bases lay in between. The CDR3 is 13 residues long. Germline CDR1 MGHRA, CDR2 YSYEKL. The CDR3 region is CASSQDRGYEQYF. The CDR3 DNA sequence: TGCGCCAGCAGCCAAGATCGGGGCTACGAGCAGTACTTC.

The chain combines TRBV11-2 with TRBJ2-7; 12 positions agree with TRBD2. The CDR3 contains 17 residues. V lost 5 bases, J lost 4 bases, and 12 bases stayed unmatched. CDR1 is SGHAT, CDR2 FQNNGV, per germline. This chain's CDR3 is CASSPPHSGLAGYEQYF. The CDR3 nucleotides are TGTGCCAGCAGCCCCCCCCATTCAGGACTAGCGGGATACGAGCAGTACTTC.

The rearrangement joins TRBV4-1 to TRBJ1-2; possible D gene TRBD1, 6 bases. Per the germline V gene, CDR1 is MGHRA and CDR2 is YSYEKL. The V gene lost 0 bases and the J gene lost 3 bases, with 11 bases spanning the gap. This CDR3 region has 15 residues. The DNA for the CDR3 is TGCGCCAGCAGCCAAGATAACCCAGGGGACTATGGCTACACCTTC. Its protein is CASSQDNPGDYGYTF.

The rearrangement uses TRBV13 and TRBJ1-4; 7 nucleotides match TRBD1. In germline, CDR1 is PRHDT, CDR2 FYEKMQ (reference sequence). The CDR3 runs to 16 residues. Trimming at V came to 0 bases and at J to 3 bases, leaving 4 bases not matched to a gene. The CDR3 DNA follows: TGTGCCAGCAGCTTAGGAGGGGGCGAGTCTAATGAAAAACTGTTTTTT. Translated, it gives CASSLGGGESNEKLFF. Together with reference TRBV13 and TRBJ1-4, the CDR3 gives the full variable domain: AAGVIQSPRHLIKEKRETATLKCYPIPRHDTVYWYQQGPGQDPQFLISFYEKMQSDKGSIPDRFSAQQFSDYHSELNMSSLELGDSALYFCASSLGGGESNEKLFFGSGTQLSVL.

The chain uses TRBV4-3 and TRBJ2-2, with D possibly being TRBD1 (5 bases). This CDR3 contains 17 residues. Germline V gene data show CDR1 as LGHNA and CDR2 as YSLEER. The V end lost 3 bases, the J end lost 4 bases, and 18 bases lay between the germline ends. The CDR3 nucleotides are TGCGCCAGCAGCCAGGGGCATATCACCGACGGCACCGGGGAGCTGTTTTTT. The encoded protein is CASSQGHITDGTGELFF.

This chain uses TRBV19 with TRBJ2-1, with a possible D match to TRBD2 (5 bases). CDR1 and CDR2 (germline): LNHDA, SQIVND (reference sequence). Between the trimmed V and J ends, which lost 9 bases and 9 bases, there was a span of 9 bases. The CDR3 is 10 amino acids. The CDR3 sequence is CASGEGEQFF. In DNA, the CDR3 is TGTGCCAGCGGAGAGGGTGAGCAGTTCTTC.

As DNA, the CDR3 is TGTGCCAGCAGCGCGGGACCGCTAGGTGCTGAAGCTTTCTTT. Amino acids: CASSAGPLGAEAFF. The chain has TRBV5-4 and TRBJ1-1; D perhaps matches TRBD1 (5 bases). This CDR3 spans 14 amino acids. The germline CDR1 and CDR2 sequences are SGHNT and YYREEE (reference sequence). V shed 4 bases and J shed 6 bases, with 16 bases lying between them.

The DNA of the CDR3 is TGTGCCAGCAGTTACTCATGGGAGGGGTCCTACAATGAGCAGTTCTTC. This gives the protein CASSYSWEGSYNEQFF. The genes are TRBV6-6 and TRBJ2-1; 7 nucleotides line up with TRBD2. V lost 0 bases to trimming and J lost 1 base; unmatched junction nucleotides: 3. Germline assignment: CDR1 MNHNY and CDR2 SVGAGI (reference sequence). This CDR3 is 16 amino acids long.

The rearrangement links TRBV5-4 to TRBJ2-5; 7 bases line up with TRBD1. In germline, CDR1 is SGHNT, CDR2 YYREEE (reference sequence). With V trimmed by 3 bases and J by 1 base, 3 bases remained unmatched. This CDR3 is 14 amino acids long. The CDR3 coding sequence is TGTGCCAGCAGCTGGGGGACAGTCCAAGAGACCCAGTACTTC. Its protein product is CASSWGTVQETQYF.

The chain employs TRBV7-6 and TRBJ2-2; 13 bases map to TRBD2. There are 18 residues in the CDR3. Losses at the gene ends were 0 bases for V and 1 base for J; bases not matched to a gene: 2. The germline V gene has CDR1 SGHVS and CDR2 FNYEAQ. The CDR3 DNA reads TGTGCCAGCAGCTTAGCGACTAGCGGGGGGCTGAACACCGGGGAGCTGTTTTTT. Translating it yields CASSLATSGGLNTGELFF.

The CDR3 loop is CASSLGFSSEGRETQYF. CDR3 sequence (DNA): TGTGCCAGCAGCTTAGGTTTCTCTAGCGAAGGGCGGGAGACCCAGTACTTC. J is TRBJ2-5 and V is TRBV7-8; TRBD2 is a possible D gene (6 bases). Germline V gene data show CDR1 as SGHVS and CDR2 as FQNEAQ. The CDR3 spans 17 residues. V was trimmed by 1 base and J by 5 bases, leaving 20 bases between them.

This chain links TRBV29-1 with TRBJ2-2; 10 positions agree with TRBD1. The trim removed 5 bases at V and 6 bases at J, leaving 6 bases unmatched. Germline-derived CDR1 and CDR2 are SQVTM and ANQGSEA. This CDR3 has 14 amino acids. CDR3: CSVWGQGSSGELFF. CDR3 coding DNA: TGCAGCGTTTGGGGACAGGGGTCTTCCGGGGAGCTGTTTTTT.

The V call is TRBV7-9, the J call TRBJ2-1, with 7 bases that match TRBD2. The germline gives CDR1 SEHNR, CDR2 FQNEAQ (reference sequence). This CDR3 region has 15 residues. Unmatched junction bases numbered 8, after V lost 5 bases and J lost 4 bases. In DNA, the CDR3 is TGTGCCAGCAGCCCCCCCGCGGGAGTATACAATGAGCAGTTCTTC. This codes for CASSPPAGVYNEQFF.

The chain is built from TRBV6-6 and TRBJ2-1; the D gene is possibly TRBD2 (5 bases). The CDR3 runs 15 residues. Trimming cost V 5 bases and J 0 bases, with 11 bases left between them. In germline, CDR1 is MNHNY, CDR2 SVGAGI (reference sequence). The CDR3 here is CASSHEGASYNEQFF. CDR3 in DNA: TGTGCCAGCAGTCATGAGGGTGCCTCCTACAATGAGCAGTTCTTC.

This chain links TRBV30 with TRBJ1-1; D is unresolved. Deletions cut 4 bases from V and 7 bases from J, with 16 bases between. This CDR3 comprises 13 residues. CDR1 GTSNPN and CDR2 SVGIG come from the germline V gene (reference sequence). The CDR3 sequence: CAWTPGGPLEAFF. The CDR3 DNA reads TGTGCCTGGACCCCAGGAGGACCCCTTGAAGCTTTCTTT.

The chain carries TRBV6-5 and TRBJ2-1, with 8 bases lining up with TRBD2. CDR1 and CDR2 from the germline V gene are MNHEY and SVGAGI. Losses at the gene ends were 2 bases for V and 7 bases for J; bases not matched to a gene: 1. The length of the CDR3 is 13 residues. In nucleotides, the CDR3 is TGTGCCAGCAGTTACGGCGGGGGGAATGAGCAGTTCTTC. Amino acid sequence: CASSYGGGNEQFF.

The chain recombines TRBV7-3 with TRBJ1-5; 7 bases are a match to TRBD1. CDR3 length: 17 amino acids. The junction had 9 bases not matched to a gene; V was cut back by 3 bases and J by 1 base. Germline CDR1 and CDR2: SGHTA and FQGTGA. The DNA of the CDR3 is TGTGCCAGCAGCTTTGAACAGGGGCGGGCGAGCAATCAGCCCCAGCATTTT. Its protein is CASSFEQGRASNQPQHF.